Shown below are 22 T cell receptor beta chains from a single sample sequenced in a study of cytomegalovirus exposure and HLA in healthy donors. The PCR contained 60 Vbeta and 13 Jbeta primers. Only in-frame clones appear in the TCRdb table, and some are missing; sequencing was by immunoSEQ multiplex PCR. The table gives 70,000 or so clones; the top ten clones make up 4.5% to 6% of it. The sequenced sample was PBMCs. These receptor sequences come from a middle-aged man in good health and CMV-seronegative.

The chain recombines TRBV7-9 with TRBJ2-1; D gene uncertain. The germline V gene encodes CDR1 SEHNR and CDR2 FQNEAQ (reference sequence). V was cut by 5 bases and J by 8 bases, with 10 bases left in between. The CDR3 is 12 residues long. CDR3 protein: CASSKNGYEQFF. The DNA for the CDR3 is TGTGCCAGCAGCAAAAACGGGTATGAGCAGTTCTTC. Supplemented by reference TRBV7-9 and TRBJ2-1, the full variable domain reads DTGVSQNPRHKITKRGQNVTFRCDPISEHNRLYWYRQTLGQGPEFLTYFQNEAQLEKSRLLSDRFSAERPKGSFSTLEIQRTEQGDSAMYLCASSKNGYEQFFGPGTRLTVL.

The J gene is TRBJ2-3, the V gene TRBV30, with a possible D match to TRBD1 (6 bases). The germline gives CDR1 GTSNPN, CDR2 SVGIG (reference sequence). CDR3 length: 11 amino acids. With 2 bases removed from V and 8 bases from J, the gap between germline ends came to 8 bases. The CDR3 DNA sequence: TGTGCCTGGAGTCTAGGGGGTACGCAGTATTTT. This codes for CAWSLGGTQYF.

V gene TRBV4-2 combines with J gene TRBJ1-5; 8 bases match TRBD1. From germline, CDR1 is LGHNA and CDR2 YNFKEQ. This CDR3 is 17 amino acids long. The junction had 7 bases not matched to a gene; V was cut back by 0 bases and J by 3 bases. The CDR3, as DNA: TGTGCCAGCAGCCAAGATGTCAGGGGGCGGAACAATCAGCCCCAGCATTTT. Its protein product is CASSQDVRGRNNQPQHF.

The chain uses TRBV5-1 and TRBJ2-5, with TRBD1 matching 8 bases. The CDR3 contains 16 residues. Losses at the gene ends were 3 bases for V and 5 bases for J; bases not matched to a gene: 12. Germline lookup yields CDR1 SGHRS and CDR2 YFSETQ. The CDR3 sequence is CASSWSRGPFWETQYF. CDR3 bases: TGCGCCAGCAGCTGGAGCAGGGGGCCCTTCTGGGAGACCCAGTACTTC.

This chain joins TRBV5-1 and TRBJ2-7, with D unresolved. Trimming left V 4 bases short and J 6 bases short, with 17 bases between. Germline lookup yields CDR1 SGHRS and CDR2 YFSETQ. The CDR3 spans 14 residues. The CDR3 bases are TGCGCCAGCAGCCCCCCAAGTAGCTCGAGCGAGCAGTACTTC. Its protein product is CASSPPSSSSEQYF. Together with reference TRBV5-1 and TRBJ2-7, the CDR3 gives the full variable domain: KAGVTQTPRYLIKTRGQQVTLSCSPISGHRSVSWYQQTPGQGLQFLFEYFSETQRNKGNFPGRFSGRQFSNSRSEMNVSTLELGDSALYLCASSPPSSSSEQYFGPGTRLTVT.

This chain joins TRBV4-3 and TRBJ2-3, with 10 nucleotides matching TRBD2. This CDR3 has 15 residues. V gave up 3 bases and J gave up 2 bases; unmatched junction bases: 2. The germline CDR1 and CDR2 sequences are LGHNA and YSLEER. The CDR3 coding sequence is TGCGCCAGCAGCCACGGACTAGCGGCCACAGATACGCAGTATTTT. Its translation is CASSHGLAATDTQYF.

The rearrangement uses TRBV28 and TRBJ1-1; 8 bases align to TRBD1. The germline V gene has CDR1 MDHEN and CDR2 SYDVKM. The CDR3 has 15 amino acids. J lost 0 bases, V lost 4 bases, and 4 bases had no gene match. The CDR3 loop reads CASSSRTGMNTEAFF. The CDR3 nucleotides read TGTGCCAGCAGTTCCCGGACAGGGATGAACACTGAAGCTTTCTTT.

The chain links TRBV5-1 to TRBJ1-4; D not certain. Looked up from germline, CDR1 is SGHRS and CDR2 is YFSETQ. Trimming removed 0 bases at V and 8 bases at J, with 11 bases between. The CDR3 loop spans 14 amino acids. The CDR3 sequence is CASSLDNSGEKLFF. In DNA, the CDR3 is TGCGCCAGCAGCTTGGACAACTCGGGAGAAAAACTGTTTTTT.

This chain joins TRBV7-8 and TRBJ2-5, with 7 bases aligning to TRBD1. J was trimmed by 2 bases and V by 6 bases; bases with no gene match: 0. Germline loops: CDR1 SGHVS, CDR2 FQNEAQ. CDR3 length: 12 residues. CDR3 residues: CASRQGQETQYF. CDR3 DNA: TGTGCCAGCAGACAGGGGCAAGAGACCCAGTACTTC.

The chain links TRBV28 to TRBJ2-7; TRBD2 aligns across 9 bases. V lost 5 bases, J lost 1 base, and 6 bases stayed unmatched. Germline-derived CDR1 and CDR2 are MDHEN and SYDVKM. The CDR3 totals 15 residues. CDR3 coding DNA: TGTGCCAGCAGTCGAAGGACTAGCGTGTCCTACGAGCAGTACTTC. Its protein is CASSRRTSVSYEQYF. Full variable domain (remainder filled in from reference TRBV28 and TRBJ2-7): DVKVTQSSRYLVKRTGEKVFLECVQDMDHENMFWYRQDPGLGLRLIYFSYDVKMKEKGDIPEGYSVSREKKERFSLILESASTNQTSMYLCASSRRTSVSYEQYFGPGTRLTVT.

This chain connects TRBV4-3 to TRBJ2-5; TRBD1 might be the D (5 bases). The J call is uncertain, as TRBJ2-7 better fits the DNA end. The CDR3 runs to 14 residues. Germline V gene data show CDR1 as LGHNA and CDR2 as YSLEER. CDR3 residues: CASSRSDSFYEQYF. For the CDR3, the DNA is TGCGCCAGCAGCCGAAGCGACAGTTTCTACGAGCAGTACTTC.

The rearrangement joins TRBV4-1 to TRBJ1-1, with TRBD1 identical over 7 bases. Unmatched junction bases numbered 3, after V lost 8 bases and J lost 0 bases. The CDR3 sequence is 13 residues long. The V gene's germline CDR1 is MGHRA and CDR2 YSYEKL. The CDR3 DNA reads as TGCGCCAGCTCTGGGACAGTGAACACTGAAGCTTTCTTT. Translating gives CASSGTVNTEAFF.

The rearrangement links TRBV6-6 to TRBJ2-7; 8 positions agree with TRBD1. CDR1 is MNHNY, CDR2 SVGAGI, per germline (reference sequence). This CDR3 is built from 14 residues. V trimming: 5 bases; J trimming: 1 base; junction bases outside the gene matches: 4. The CDR3 nucleotides read TGTGCCAGCAGTACCCGGGACAGGTCCTACGAGCAGTACTTC. It is translated as CASSTRDRSYEQYF.

The chain uses TRBV5-1 and TRBJ2-1; 7 nucleotides match TRBD1. V dropped 0 bases and J dropped 7; count of bases not matched to a gene: 1. The CDR3 is made up of 13 amino acids. CDR1 and CDR2 from the germline V gene are SGHRS and YFSETQ. This CDR3 is CASSLDRGNEQFF. CDR3 bases: TGCGCCAGCAGCTTGGACAGGGGTAATGAGCAGTTCTTC.

This chain links TRBV4-1 with TRBJ2-1; 7 nucleotides agree with TRBD2. Germline CDR1 MGHRA, CDR2 YSYEKL. This CDR3 comprises 15 residues. V lost 4 bases, J lost 7 bases, and 10 bases stayed unmatched. This CDR3 reads CASSLRTGTTNEQFF. DNA of the CDR3: TGCGCCAGCAGCCTACGGACCGGGACTACAAATGAGCAGTTCTTC.

About this clone: Different DNA sequences within this sample yield the same CDR3. The CDR3 protein is CASSRDREETQYF. CDR3 DNA: TGTGCCAGCAGTCGCGACAGGGAAGAGACCCAGTACTTC. The chain has TRBV11-2 and TRBJ2-5; 7 bases map to TRBD1. Germline CDR1 reads SGHAT; CDR2 reads FQNNGV. J lost 3 bases, V lost 6 bases, and 4 bases had no gene match. There are 13 residues in the CDR3.

The chain is built from TRBV29-1 and TRBJ2-3, with 9 bases fitting TRBD1. V was pared by 1 base and J by 4 bases, with 9 bases of the junction left unmatched. Looked up from germline, CDR1 is SQVTM and CDR2 is ANQGSEA. The CDR3 length is 16 residues. The CDR3: CSVEGAPDRGADTQYF. The DNA of the CDR3 is TGCAGCGTTGAAGGGGCACCGGACAGGGGTGCAGATACGCAGTATTTT.

The V gene is TRBV25-1, the J gene TRBJ1-2; tentative D call: TRBD1 (5 bases). V lost 9 bases and J lost 2, with 13 bases in between. The germline gives CDR1 MGHDK, CDR2 SYGVNS. CDR3 size: 13 residues. DNA for the CDR3: TGTGCCAGTGGAAGGGGCGCCAACTATGGCTACACCTTC. Translation: CASGRGANYGYTF.

J is TRBJ1-1 and V is TRBV4-3; possible D gene TRBD1, 5 bases. The CDR3 is 13 amino acids. Germline V gives CDR1 LGHNA, CDR2 YSLEER. V lost 4 bases, J lost 2 bases, and 8 bases lay in between. CDR3 amino acids: CASSPGLNTEAFF. CDR3 nucleotides: TGCGCCAGCAGCCCGGGACTTAACACTGAAGCTTTCTTT.

The chain is built from TRBV7-9 and TRBJ2-7; possibly TRBD2 for D (5 bases). The CDR3 has 13 amino acids. The V end was cut by 4 bases, the J end by 5 bases, with 12 bases between. CDR1 and CDR2 (germline): SEHNR, FQNEAQ (reference sequence). CDR3 DNA sequence: TGTGCCAGCAGCTCGTCCGGGGTCAACGAGCAGTACTTC. This translates into CASSSSGVNEQYF.

The rearrangement joins TRBV9 to TRBJ2-7; 8 positions match TRBD2. The ends lost 4 bases at V and 3 bases at J; junction bases unmatched: 12. CDR1 is SGDLS, CDR2 YYNGEE, per germline. CDR3 length: 16 amino acids. The DNA for the CDR3 is TGTGCCAGCAGCATAACGCCGAGCGGGAGTGGCTACGAGCAGTACTTC. Its protein is CASSITPSGSGYEQYF.

The rearrangement uses TRBV5-1 and TRBJ1-1; the match to TRBD1 covers 9 bases. V trimming: 4 bases; J trimming: 8 bases; junction bases outside the gene matches: 12. The CDR3 length is 15 residues. The germline CDR1 and CDR2 sequences are SGHRS and YFSETQ. The CDR3 bases are TGCGCCAGCAGCAACCATGGACAGGGGACCCAAGAAGCTTTCTTT. This codes for CASSNHGQGTQEAFF. Using reference TRBV5-1 and TRBJ1-1 for the parts outside the CDR3, the full variable domain is KAGVTQTPRYLIKTRGQQVTLSCSPISGHRSVSWYQQTPGQGLQFLFEYFSETQRNKGNFPGRFSGRQFSNSRSEMNVSTLELGDSALYLCASSNHGQGTQEAFFGQGTRLTVV.